Reported below is one T cell receptor (beta chain). As yet, its antigen is unknown. This sample is part of a study of tissue T cells after allogeneic stem cell transplantation. Study-level results: Anatomically similar tissues had similar TCR repertoires within each patient.

Adult allogeneic hematopoietic cell transplant recipients with steroid-refractory graft-versus-host disease were prospectively enrolled for research autopsy. Generated by immunoSEQ multiplex PCR, the TCRdb table keeps only in-frame clones and is missing some. This sample yields over a thousand clones, of which about 81% are seen a single time; about an eighth belongs to the top ten. The source was spleen tissue, collected at autopsy. The sequence was collected from a male patient between 35 and 69 years old with steroid-refractory graft-versus-host disease after an allogeneic stem cell transplant. Some T cells here may be from the graft donor.

CDR3 region: CASSTSGGYNEQFF. The CDR3 nucleotides are TGTGCCAGTTCCACTAGCGGGGGATACAATGAGCAGTTCTTC. The chain employs TRBV19 and TRBJ2-1; 11 nucleotides line up with TRBD2. With 8 bases clipped from V and 4 bases from J, the junction kept 4 bases outside the gene matches. Germline CDR1 reads LNHDA; CDR2 reads SQIVND (reference sequence). CDR3 length: 14 amino acids.